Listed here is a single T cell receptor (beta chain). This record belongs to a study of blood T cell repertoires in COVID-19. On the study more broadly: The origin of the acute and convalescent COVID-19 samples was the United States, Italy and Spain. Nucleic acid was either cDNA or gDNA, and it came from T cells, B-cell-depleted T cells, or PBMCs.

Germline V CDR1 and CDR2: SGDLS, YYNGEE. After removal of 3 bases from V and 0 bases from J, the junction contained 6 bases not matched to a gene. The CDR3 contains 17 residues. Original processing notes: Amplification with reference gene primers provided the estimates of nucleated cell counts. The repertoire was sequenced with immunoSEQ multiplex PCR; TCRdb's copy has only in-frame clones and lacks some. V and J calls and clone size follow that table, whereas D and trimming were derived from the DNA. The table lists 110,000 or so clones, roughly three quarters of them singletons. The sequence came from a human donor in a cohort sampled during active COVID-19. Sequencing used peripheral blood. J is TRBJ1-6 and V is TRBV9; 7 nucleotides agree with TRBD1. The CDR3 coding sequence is TGTGCCAGCAGCGCCAACCGACAGGGCTCCTATAATTCACCCCTCCACTTT. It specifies CASSANRQGSYNSPLHF.